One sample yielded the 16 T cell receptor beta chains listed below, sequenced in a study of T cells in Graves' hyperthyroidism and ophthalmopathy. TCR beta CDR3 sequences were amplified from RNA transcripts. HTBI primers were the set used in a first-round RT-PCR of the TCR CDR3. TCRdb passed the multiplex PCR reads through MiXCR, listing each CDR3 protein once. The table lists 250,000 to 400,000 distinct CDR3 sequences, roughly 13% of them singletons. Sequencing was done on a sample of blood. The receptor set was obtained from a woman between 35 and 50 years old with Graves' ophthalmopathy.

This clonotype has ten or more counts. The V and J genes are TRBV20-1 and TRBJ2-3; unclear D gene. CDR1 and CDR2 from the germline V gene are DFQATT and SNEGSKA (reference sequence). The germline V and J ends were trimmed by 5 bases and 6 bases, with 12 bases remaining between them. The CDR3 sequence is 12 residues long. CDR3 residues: CSAPDQDDTQYF. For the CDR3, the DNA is TGCAGTGCTCCTGACCAAGACGATACGCAGTATTTT.

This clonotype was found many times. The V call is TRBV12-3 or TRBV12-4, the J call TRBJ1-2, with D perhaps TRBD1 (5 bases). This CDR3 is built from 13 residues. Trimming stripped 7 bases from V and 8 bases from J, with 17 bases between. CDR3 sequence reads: CASTQAAGSGYTF. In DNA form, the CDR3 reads TGTGCCAGCACCCAAGCGGCAGGGAGCGGCTACACCTTC.

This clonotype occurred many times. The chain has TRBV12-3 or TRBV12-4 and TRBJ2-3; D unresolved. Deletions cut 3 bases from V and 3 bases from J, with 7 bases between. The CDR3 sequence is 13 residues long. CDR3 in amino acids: CASSFDLTDTQYF. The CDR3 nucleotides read TGTGCCAGCAGTTTTGACTTAACAGATACGCAGTATTTT.

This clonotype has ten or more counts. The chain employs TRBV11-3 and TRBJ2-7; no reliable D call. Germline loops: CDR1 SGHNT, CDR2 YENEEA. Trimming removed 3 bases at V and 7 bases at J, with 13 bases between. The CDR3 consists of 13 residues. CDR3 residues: CASSFGPGREQYF. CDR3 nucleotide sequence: TGTGCCAGCAGCTTTGGCCCCGGGCGGGAGCAGTACTTC. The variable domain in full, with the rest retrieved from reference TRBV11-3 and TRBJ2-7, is EAGVVQSPRYKIIEKKQPVAFWCNPISGHNTLYWYLQNLGQGPELLIRYENEEAVDDSQLPKDRFSAERLKGVDSTLKIQPAELGDSAVYLCASSFGPGREQYFGPGTRLTVT.

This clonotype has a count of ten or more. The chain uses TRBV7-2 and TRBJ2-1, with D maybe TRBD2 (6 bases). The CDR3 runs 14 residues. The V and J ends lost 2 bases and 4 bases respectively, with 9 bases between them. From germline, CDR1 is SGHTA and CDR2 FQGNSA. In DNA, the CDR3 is TGTGCCAGCAGCTTAATAGCGGCATACAATGAGCAGTTCTTC. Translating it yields CASSLIAAYNEQFF.

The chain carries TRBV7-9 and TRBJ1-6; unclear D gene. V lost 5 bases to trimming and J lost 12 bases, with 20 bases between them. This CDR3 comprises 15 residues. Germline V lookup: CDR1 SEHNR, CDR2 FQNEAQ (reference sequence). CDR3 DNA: TGTGCCAGCAGCCCGCAACCGAGCGGGCTCTTACCCCTCCACTTT. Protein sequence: CASSPQPSGLLPLHF.

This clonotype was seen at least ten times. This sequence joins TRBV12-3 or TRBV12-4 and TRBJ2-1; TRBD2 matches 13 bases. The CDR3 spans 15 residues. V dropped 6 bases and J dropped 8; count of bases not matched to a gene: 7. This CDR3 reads CASSLTSGGAHEQFF. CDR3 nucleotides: TGTGCCAGCAGCCTTACTAGCGGGGGGGCCCATGAGCAGTTCTTC.

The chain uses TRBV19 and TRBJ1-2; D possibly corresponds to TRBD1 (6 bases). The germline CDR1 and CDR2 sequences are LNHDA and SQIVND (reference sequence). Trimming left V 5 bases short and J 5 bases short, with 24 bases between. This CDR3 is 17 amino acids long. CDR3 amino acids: CASSLVQLDRRQYGYTF. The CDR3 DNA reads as TGTGCCAGTAGTCTTGTGCAGTTGGACAGACGACAATATGGCTACACCTTC.

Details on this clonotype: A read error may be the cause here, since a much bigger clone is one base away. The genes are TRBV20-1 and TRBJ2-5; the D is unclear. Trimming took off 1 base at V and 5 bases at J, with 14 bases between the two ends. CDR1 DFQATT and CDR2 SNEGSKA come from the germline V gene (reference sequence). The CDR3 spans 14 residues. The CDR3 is CSARVRINGETQYF. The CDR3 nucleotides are TGCAGTGCTAGAGTCAGGATAAACGGGGAGACCCAGTACTTC.

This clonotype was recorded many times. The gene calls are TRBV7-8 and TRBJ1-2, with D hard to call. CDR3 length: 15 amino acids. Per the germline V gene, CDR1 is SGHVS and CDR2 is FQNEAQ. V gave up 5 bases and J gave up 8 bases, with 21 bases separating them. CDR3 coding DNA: TGTGCCAGCAGCCCACCCGCGGGCTCCCACGGGGGCTACACCTTC. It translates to CASSPPAGSHGGYTF.

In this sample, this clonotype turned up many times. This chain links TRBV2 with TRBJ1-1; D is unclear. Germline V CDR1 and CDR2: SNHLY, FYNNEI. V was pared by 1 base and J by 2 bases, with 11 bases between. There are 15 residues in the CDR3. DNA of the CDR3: TGTGCCAGCAGTGAAGAGTGGGCCGCAAACACTGAAGCTTTCTTT. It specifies CASSEEWAANTEAFF.

CDR3 sequence reads: CASSVGWVTGELFF. The CDR3, as DNA: TGTGCCAGCAGCGTGGGGTGGGTCACCGGGGAGCTGTTTTTT. The chain carries TRBV9 and TRBJ2-2; D remains ambiguous. Trimming took off 2 bases at V and 4 bases at J, with 9 bases between the two ends. This CDR3 region has 14 residues. Germline V gene lookup returns CDR1 SGDLS and CDR2 YYNGEE.

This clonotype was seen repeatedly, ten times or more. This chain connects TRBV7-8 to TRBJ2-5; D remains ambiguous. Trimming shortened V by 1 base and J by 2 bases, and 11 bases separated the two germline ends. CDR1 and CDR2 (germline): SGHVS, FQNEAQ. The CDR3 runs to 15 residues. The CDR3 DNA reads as TGTGCCAGCAGCTTAGTCCTGACGAGACAAGAGACCCAGTACTTC. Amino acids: CASSLVLTRQETQYF.

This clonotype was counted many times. The CDR3 here is CATLRGTGRKQYF. In nucleotides, the CDR3 is TGTGCCACCCTCAGGGGGACGGGACGAAAGCAGTACTTC. The chain joins TRBV28 to TRBJ2-7, with 7 bases aligning to TRBD1. V was pared by 10 bases and J by 8 bases, with 14 bases of the junction left unmatched. The CDR3 is 13 amino acids. Looked up from germline, CDR1 is MDHEN and CDR2 is SYDVKM.

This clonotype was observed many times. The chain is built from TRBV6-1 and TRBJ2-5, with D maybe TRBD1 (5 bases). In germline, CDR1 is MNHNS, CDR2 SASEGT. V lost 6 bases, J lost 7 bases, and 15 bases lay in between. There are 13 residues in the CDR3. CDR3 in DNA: TGTGCCAGCAGCCCCCCAGGGATGGCGACCCAGTACTTC. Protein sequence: CASSPPGMATQYF.

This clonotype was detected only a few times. The CDR3 is CASRYGNEQFF. DNA for the CDR3: TGTGCCAGCAGATACGGTAATGAGCAGTTCTTC. The chain carries TRBV5-6 and TRBJ2-1, with D hard to call. This CDR3 spans 11 amino acids. Germline values: CDR1 SGHDT, CDR2 YYEEEE. Between the trimmed V and J ends, which lost 5 bases and 7 bases, there was a span of 7 bases.